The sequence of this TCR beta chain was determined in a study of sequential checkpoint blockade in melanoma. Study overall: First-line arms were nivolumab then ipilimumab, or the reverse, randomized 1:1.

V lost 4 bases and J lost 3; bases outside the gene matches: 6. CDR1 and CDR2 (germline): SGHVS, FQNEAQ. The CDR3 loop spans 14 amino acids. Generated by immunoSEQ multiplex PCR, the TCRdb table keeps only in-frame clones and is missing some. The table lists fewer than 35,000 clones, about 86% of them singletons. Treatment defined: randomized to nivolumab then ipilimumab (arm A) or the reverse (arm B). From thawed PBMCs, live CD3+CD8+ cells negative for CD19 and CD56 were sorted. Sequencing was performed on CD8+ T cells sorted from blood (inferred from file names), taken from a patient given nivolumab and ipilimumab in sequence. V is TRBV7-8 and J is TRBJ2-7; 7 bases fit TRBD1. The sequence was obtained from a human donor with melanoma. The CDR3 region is CASSSADRVYEQYF. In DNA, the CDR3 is TGTGCCAGCAGCTCCGCTGACAGGGTCTACGAGCAGTACTTC.